The following is a T cell receptor beta chain sequence with its context. The antigen it recognizes is unknown. Base qualities were left out, and no much larger clone turns up one base away. The data stem from a study of OX40 agonist ivuxolimab in advanced cancers. Concerning the study at large: The costimulatory receptor OX40 (CD134) was targeted by ivuxolimab, a fully human IgG2 agonistic monoclonal antibody. Intravenous ivuxolimab was administered to patients every 2 weeks at six dose levels: 0.01, 0.1, 0.3, 1.5, 3 and 10 mg/kg. Among the roughly 50 dose-escalation patients, around 19 had hepatocellular carcinoma, approximately 15 melanoma, 9 renal cell carcinoma and 9 head and neck cancer. In the dose-escalation cohort, 75% to 85% of patients were male, and the mean age was roughly 60 years with a range of about 20 to 80. Patients were allowed to have had prior anti-PD-1, anti-PD-L1 or anti-CTLA-4 therapy, and approximately 43% of the dose-escalation patients had previously received checkpoint inhibitors. Partial responses occurred in three dose-escalation patients, of whom one had hepatocellular carcinoma and two had cutaneous melanoma. The point of sequencing TCRbeta in the periphery was to test whether ivuxolimab changed TCR sequence diversity and drove clonal T-cell expansion. The paper describes the monotherapy dose-escalation part (N ≈ 52 patients) of the phase I trial of ivuxolimab.

Genomic DNA was extracted from sorted cells for sequencing of the TCRbeta CDR3 region. TCRbeta CDR3 regions were sequenced using the immunoSEQ Assay. The table comes from immuneACCESS by way of TCRdb, which keeps in-frame sequences with V and J called. Part of the clones is missing from these tables; in studies checked, under half for an unresolved V gene and the rest for unknown reasons. Present in this sample are about 54,000 clones, roughly 86% of which were seen just once. 1% to 1.5% of the sample rests with the top ten. Patients with a history of autoimmune disease or receiving systemic immunosuppression were excluded from the trial. In every dose cohort, peripheral blood was drawn for TCR sequencing at baseline, cycle 4 day 1, and cycle 7 day 1. The samples were taken from a phase I, first-in-human, multicenter, open-label dose-escalation trial of ivuxolimab. Adults with locally advanced or metastatic melanoma, renal cell, hepatocellular, or head and neck squamous cell carcinoma were enrolled in the trial. Before TCR sequencing, CD4+ and CD8+ T cells were separately sorted from peripheral blood.

Broad study findings and their caveats: At doses from 0.1 to 3.0 mg/kg, clonal expansion was seen in both CD4+ and CD8+ blood T cells between baseline and week 6. Low levels of normalized T-cell clonal expansion were also seen in some patients who did not respond. Which antigens the clonally expanded peripheral T cells were specific for was not determined. In partial responders in the 0.1-3.0 mg/kg groups, normalized peripheral clonal expansion was found to be among the lowest, especially among CD8+ T cells. On average, CD8+ T cells showed more expanded clones than CD4+ T cells after ivuxolimab.

The sequence derives from an adult with an advanced solid tumor such as melanoma, head and neck, liver or kidney cancer. The source material was CD4+ or CD8+ T cells sorted from blood, sampled in a trial of the OX40 agonist ivuxolimab.

The nucleotide sequence reads as follows: TGTGCCAGCAGCCTCGGGTCTACAACTAATGAAAAACTGTTTTTT. This yields the protein CASSLGSTTNEKLFF. The rearrangement combines TRBV7-2 with TRBJ1-4; the D gene cannot be named for sure. CDR1 and CDR2 are drawn from the germline V gene: SGHTA, FQGNSA. At the junction V is shortened by 5 bases and J by 0 bases, with 10 bases in between. Measured from the cysteine to the phenylalanine, the CDR3 is 15 residues long. The read is trimmed to its CDR3 DNA, 45 bases read in frame from base 1.